This T cell receptor (beta chain) was observed in a study of early T cells in non-severe SARS-CoV-2 infection. The wider study: Alpha and beta chains were unpaired, from unsorted whole-blood bulk RNA. Study results and limitations: There was a bias toward anti-spike CD8 responses in VDJdb matching, which missed private and CD4 specificities.

The sample holds many counts of this clonotype. Its target is unknown. Each cDNA molecule carried a unique molecular identifier. TCRdb fed the 5' RACE reads into MiXCR, producing one record per CDR3 protein. The sample yields over 85,000 distinct CDR3 sequences, around 13% seen once. Specimen: whole blood. The TCR was taken from an adult who was a healthcare worker with PCR-confirmed SARS-CoV-2 infection or an uninfected control (not recorded which).

The CDR3 protein is CASSLAWASTSYNEQFF. For the CDR3, the DNA is TGTGCCAGCAGCTTAGCGTGGGCTAGCACCTCCTACAATGAGCAGTTCTTC. V gene TRBV7-6 combines with J gene TRBJ2-1; a possible D gene is TRBD2 (5 bases). Germline values: CDR1 SGHVS, CDR2 FNYEAQ. V gave up 0 bases and J gave up 0 bases, with 12 bases separating them. The CDR3 has 17 residues.